One and the same sample provided the 30 T cell receptor beta chains below, sequenced in a study of T-cell memory formation after mild COVID-19. MiXCR, applied by TCRdb to the 5' RACE reads, yields one record per CDR3 protein. Among 500,000 to 650,000 distinct CDR3 sequences listed, approximately 21% were seen once. Sample: PBMCs or a T cell subset sorted from them (not recorded which). These receptors all stem from an adult woman who had mild COVID-19 (a few samples of this study predate the infection). Cell type and time point are not known.

This clonotype has just a few counts. V gene TRBV7-3 combines with J gene TRBJ2-7; D may be TRBD2 (6 bases). The CDR3 covers 14 residues. Germline V CDR1 and CDR2: SGHTA, FQGTGA. Trimming shortened V by 8 bases and J by 3 bases, and 17 bases separated the two germline ends. The CDR3 protein is CASSPGGVVYEQYF. CDR3 DNA: TGTGCCAGCTCCCCTGGCGGGGTGGTCTACGAGCAGTACTTC.

This clonotype was detected a few times. The chain recombines TRBV12-5 with TRBJ2-2, with D perhaps matching TRBD1 (6 bases). Germline lookup yields CDR1 LGHNT and CDR2 FRNRAP. V was trimmed by 1 base and J by 2 bases, leaving 17 bases between them. The CDR3 totals 18 residues. The CDR3 nucleotides are TGTGCTAGTGGTTTGGCCAGGACAGCGGTGTCCAACACCGGGGAGCTGTTTTTT. It encodes CASGLARTAVSNTGELFF.

This clonotype was recorded a few times. The chain joins TRBV12-3 or TRBV12-4 to TRBJ2-7; 8 nucleotides match TRBD2. V shed 5 bases and J 7 bases; nucleotides not matched to a gene: 13. There are 15 residues in the CDR3. CDR3 sequence (DNA): TGTGCCAGCAGTACTGCCCGGGAGGGCCCGGATGAGCAGTACTTC. Translating it yields CASSTAREGPDEQYF.

This clonotype occurred a few times. The chain employs TRBV18 and TRBJ2-7; the D gene could be TRBD1 or TRBD2 (5 bases each). V was clipped by 2 bases and J by 7 bases, with 18 bases between them. This CDR3 is built from 15 residues. Germline V gene sequence: CDR1 KGHSH, CDR2 LQKENI. CDR3 sequence reads: CASSPGSGKGLEQYF. The CDR3 coding sequence is TGTGCCAGCTCACCAGGGTCCGGGAAGGGGCTTGAGCAGTACTTC.

There are a few counts of this clonotype. This chain connects TRBV12-3 or TRBV12-4 to TRBJ2-1; D is unresolved. The CDR3 is made up of 11 amino acids. The V and J ends lost 2 bases and 10 bases respectively, with 6 bases between them. CDR3 sequence reads: CASSLFGEQFF. The CDR3 DNA reads TGTGCCAGCAGTTTATTTGGCGAGCAGTTCTTC.

As regards this clonotype: At one end, the junction sequence differs from germline, possibly due to a read error. The genes are TRBV5-1 and TRBJ2-5; the D gene is possibly TRBD1 (5 bases). The CDR3 is 13 residues long. Germline CDR1 reads SGHRS; CDR2 reads YFSETQ. The CDR3, as DNA: TGCGCCAGCAGCTTGGAATCAGGGCCACCCGAGAACTTC. Translating gives CASSLESGPPENF. The entire variable domain, with the rest obtained from reference TRBV5-1 and TRBJ2-5, is as follows: KAGVTQTPRYLIKTRGQQVTLSCSPISGHRSVSWYQQTPGQGLQFLFEYFSETQRNKGNFPGRFSGRQFSNSRSEMNVSTLELGDSALYLCASSLESGPPENFGPGTRLLVL.

V usage is TRBV7-2 and J usage is TRBJ2-3; D is perhaps TRBD2 (5 bases). The germline V gene has CDR1 SGHTA and CDR2 FQGNSA. Trimming stripped 7 bases from V and 6 bases from J, with 11 bases between. The CDR3 length is 12 residues. CDR3 nucleotides: TGTGCCAGCACCGTAGGACTCGATACGCAGTATTTT. Encoded protein: CASTVGLDTQYF.

This chain joins TRBV4-1 and TRBJ1-5; tentatively, D is TRBD1 (5 bases). The CDR3 loop spans 15 amino acids. The germline CDR1 and CDR2 sequences are MGHRA and YSYEKL. Trimming took 0 bases from V and 3 from J, leaving 9 bases between them. The CDR3 DNA is TGCGCCAGCAGCCAAGATCGGGGACCCAATCAGCCCCAGCATTTT. The encoded protein is CASSQDRGPNQPQHF.

The V and J genes are TRBV20-1 and TRBJ2-5; 8 nucleotides match TRBD1. With 6 bases clipped from V and 1 base from J, the junction kept 7 bases outside the gene matches. This CDR3 comprises 14 residues. Per germline, CDR1 DFQATT and CDR2 SNEGSKA (reference sequence). As DNA, the CDR3 is TGCAGTGCCGCGGGACAGGTCAGCCAAGAGACCCAGTACTTC. Translation gives CSAAGQVSQETQYF.

This chain links TRBV4-1 with TRBJ1-4; TRBD1 might be the D (5 bases). Trimming stripped 4 bases from V and 7 bases from J, with 10 bases between. The CDR3 covers 13 residues. Germline CDR1 MGHRA, CDR2 YSYEKL. Written as DNA, the CDR3 is TGCGCCAGCAGCCTCGGGACGGTTGAAAAACTGTTTTTT. Translating gives CASSLGTVEKLFF.

There are a few counts of this clonotype. The chain uses TRBV4-1 and TRBJ2-1, with TRBD2 matching 12 bases. After removal of 6 bases from V and 11 bases from J, the junction contained 11 bases not matched to a gene. CDR1 is MGHRA and CDR2 is YSYEKL in the germline V gene. The CDR3 has 15 residues. CDR3 region: CASSPGLAGRLKQFF. DNA of the CDR3: TGCGCCAGCAGTCCTGGACTAGCGGGACGGCTGAAGCAGTTCTTC.

This clonotype has more than one count but fewer than ten. The chain recombines TRBV7-9 with TRBJ2-7; the match to TRBD1 covers 7 bases. Germline V gene lookup returns CDR1 SEHNR and CDR2 FQNEAQ (reference sequence). The length of the CDR3 is 13 residues. The V and J ends lost 4 bases and 5 bases, in that order; junction bases with no gene match: 5. CDR3 loop: CASSYRQGHEQYF. The CDR3 DNA reads as TGTGCCAGCAGCTACAGACAGGGCCACGAGCAGTACTTC.

V is TRBV20-1 and J is TRBJ2-7, with D possibly being TRBD1 or TRBD2 (5 bases each). Germline V gene lookup returns CDR1 DFQATT and CDR2 SNEGSKA (reference sequence). The V gene lost 6 bases and the J gene lost 0 bases, with 15 bases spanning the gap. The CDR3 sequence is 14 residues long. CDR3 nucleotides: TGCAGTGCGGCAGGGTCGGCGGGCTCCTACGAGCAGTACTTC. It yields the protein CSAAGSAGSYEQYF.

V gene TRBV20-1 combines with J gene TRBJ1-5, with 7 bases aligning to TRBD1. This CDR3 spans 15 amino acids. J was trimmed by 4 bases and V by 1 base; bases with no gene match: 7. Germline V gene data show CDR1 as DFQATT and CDR2 as SNEGSKA (reference sequence). The CDR3 sequence is CSARALDRPNQPQHF. The CDR3 DNA reads TGCAGTGCTAGAGCCTTGGACAGGCCTAATCAGCCCCAGCATTTT.

The V gene is TRBV7-9, the J gene TRBJ2-5, with a possible D match to TRBD1 (5 bases). V was clipped by 5 bases and J by 3 bases, with 22 bases between them. This CDR3 is 17 amino acids long. Germline values: CDR1 SEHNR, CDR2 FQNEAQ (reference sequence). The CDR3 DNA is TGTGCCAGCAGCGAGGTCCCATATGGGGCCTGGGAAGAGACCCAGTACTTC. Translating gives CASSEVPYGAWEETQYF. The full variable domain, in which reference TRBV7-9 and TRBJ2-5 provide the parts outside the CDR3, is DTGVSQNPRHKITKRGQNVTFRCDPISEHNRLYWYRQTLGQGPEFLTYFQNEAQLEKSRLLSDRFSAERPKGSFSTLEIQRTEQGDSAMYLCASSEVPYGAWEETQYFGPGTRLLVL.

This sequence joins TRBV28 and TRBJ2-7; 8 bases fit TRBD2. Trimming cost V 1 base and J 6 bases; bases outside gene matches: 2. The CDR3 covers 13 residues. The germline gives CDR1 MDHEN, CDR2 SYDVKM. CDR3 amino acids: CASSLSGGAEQYF. The CDR3 nucleotides are TGTGCCAGCAGTTTATCCGGGGGGGCCGAGCAGTACTTC.

The chain couples TRBV7-2 to TRBJ1-5; D is ambiguous. V lost 5 bases to trimming and J lost 7 bases, with 12 bases between them. The CDR3 contains 13 residues. Germline V lookup: CDR1 SGHTA, CDR2 FQGNSA. Written as DNA, the CDR3 is TGTGCCAGCAGCAAAGACAAGGGCCAGCCCCAGCATTTT. Amino acid sequence: CASSKDKGQPQHF.

The table lists this clonotype with a few counts. This chain joins TRBV5-1 and TRBJ2-7; D is undetermined. The germline CDR1 and CDR2 sequences are SGHRS and YFSETQ. V was clipped by 3 bases and J by 6 bases, with 7 bases between them. The CDR3 totals 11 residues. The CDR3 bases are TGCGCCAGCAGCTCCGGAGTCGAGCAGTACTTC. It encodes CASSSGVEQYF.

This clonotype showed up many times. The V call is TRBV5-6, the J call TRBJ1-5, with D unresolved. Germline V CDR1 and CDR2: SGHDT, YYEEEE. V shed 0 bases and J shed 0 bases, with 4 bases lying between them. This CDR3 is built from 14 residues. The CDR3 loop is CASSLGPSNQPQHF. Written as DNA, the CDR3 is TGTGCCAGCAGCTTGGGTCCTAGCAATCAGCCCCAGCATTTT.

This clonotype was seen only a few times. This sequence joins TRBV7-2 and TRBJ2-1, with D perhaps matching TRBD2 (5 bases). CDR1 and CDR2 (germline): SGHTA, FQGNSA. The V end lost 6 bases, the J end lost 3 bases, and 18 bases lay between the germline ends. The CDR3 contains 16 residues. CDR3: CASSPITFSVYNEQFF. Written as DNA, the CDR3 is TGTGCCAGCAGTCCAATCACTTTTAGCGTCTACAATGAGCAGTTCTTC.

The chain combines TRBV3-1 with TRBJ2-2; D not certain. The germline CDR1 and CDR2 sequences are LGHDT and YNNKEL (reference sequence). CDR3 size: 13 residues. V was pared by 4 bases and J by 7 bases, with 10 bases between. The CDR3 spells CASSLLAVGELFF. CDR3 nucleotides: TGTGCCAGCAGCCTCTTAGCCGTCGGGGAGCTGTTTTTT. The full variable domain, completed using reference TRBV3-1 and TRBJ2-2, is DTAVSQTPKYLVTQMGNDKSIKCEQNLGHDTMYWYKQDSKKFLKIMFSYNNKELIINETVPNRFSPKSPDKAHLNLHINSLELGDSAVYFCASSLLAVGELFFGEGSRLTVL.

This sequence joins TRBV7-8 and TRBJ2-1, with 12 bases fitting TRBD2. The V segment lost 5 bases and the J segment 6 bases; nucleotides outside the gene matches: 5. Germline loops: CDR1 SGHVS, CDR2 FQNEAQ. The CDR3 spans 15 residues. DNA of the CDR3: TGTGCCAGCAGCAGCCGACTAGCGGGAGTCAATGAGCAGTTCTTC. It is translated as CASSSRLAGVNEQFF.

This clonotype has just a few counts. J is TRBJ1-2 and V is TRBV3-1; tentative D call: TRBD1 (6 bases). The CDR3 totals 13 residues. CDR1 is LGHDT and CDR2 is YNNKEL in the germline V gene (reference sequence). V dropped 2 bases and J dropped 4 bases, with 8 bases sitting between them. The CDR3 spells CASSQRGIYGYTF. The CDR3, as DNA: TGTGCCAGCAGCCAAAGGGGGATCTATGGCTACACCTTC.

The sample holds a few counts of this clonotype. The chain carries TRBV15 and TRBJ1-4, with D perhaps matching TRBD1 (5 bases). Germline-derived CDR1 and CDR2 are LNHNV and YYDKDF (reference sequence). V dropped 0 bases and J dropped 2 bases, with 13 bases sitting between them. The CDR3 spans 17 residues. The CDR3 reads CATSRDRLRGTNEKLFF. The CDR3 nucleotides are TGTGCCACCAGCAGAGATCGCCTCCGGGGGACTAATGAAAAACTGTTTTTT.

About this clonotype: The junction shows a germline mismatch at one end, possibly a read error. The V call is TRBV6-6, the J call TRBJ2-3; D is possibly TRBD2 (5 bases). The length of the CDR3 is 12 residues. Germline values: CDR1 MNHNY, CDR2 SVGAGI (reference sequence). The CDR3 nucleotides read TGTGTCAGCACCGGGGACACAGATACGCAGTATTTT. Protein: CVSTGDTDTQYF.

This clonotype showed up just a few times. The V call is TRBV9, the J call TRBJ1-5; the match to TRBD1 covers 11 bases. With V trimmed by 3 bases and J by 1 base, 0 bases remained unmatched. The length of the CDR3 is 15 residues. Per germline, CDR1 SGDLS and CDR2 YYNGEE. CDR3 in amino acids: CASSGTGGSNQPQHF. The CDR3 DNA reads as TGTGCCAGCAGCGGGACAGGGGGCAGCAATCAGCCCCAGCATTTT.

The chain recombines TRBV9 with TRBJ1-6, with 7 bases fitting TRBD1. Germline trimming cut 3 bases from V and 11 bases from J; bases unmatched to any gene: 17. The CDR3 is 17 amino acids. Germline loops: CDR1 SGDLS, CDR2 YYNGEE. The CDR3 DNA sequence: TGTGCCAGCAGCGCGGAGGACAGGCCTTATAATTCACCACCCCTCCACTTT. This gives the protein CASSAEDRPYNSPPLHF.

Concerning this clonotype itself: A read error may produce the germline difference seen at one junction end. The chain couples TRBV11-2 to TRBJ1-1, with 7 bases matching TRBD1. Germline lookup yields CDR1 SGHAT and CDR2 FQNNGV. The CDR3 sequence is 14 residues long. CDR3 sequence reads: CASSSDRVNSEAFF. In DNA, the CDR3 is TGTGCCAGCAGCTCCGACAGGGTGAACAGTGAAGCTTTCTTT.

This clonotype was seen once. The chain employs TRBV30 and TRBJ2-6; 10 bases are shared with TRBD1. The germline V gene has CDR1 GTSNPN and CDR2 SVGIG (reference sequence). The CDR3 is 17 amino acids. V trimming: 5 bases; J trimming: 2 bases; junction bases outside the gene matches: 9. CDR3 nucleotide sequence: TGTGCCTGGGAAACCGGGACAGGGGTAGCTGGGGCCAACGTCCTGACTTTC. Translation gives CAWETGTGVAGANVLTF.

V is TRBV4-1 and J is TRBJ1-1; D might be TRBD1 (6 bases). The CDR3 has 16 residues. V was shortened by 0 bases and J by 4 bases, with 15 bases between the two germline ends. Germline loops: CDR1 MGHRA, CDR2 YSYEKL. CDR3 sequence (DNA): TGCGCCAGCAGCCAAGATCAGTTGTGGACAGTCACTGAAGCTTTCTTT. As protein: CASSQDQLWTVTEAFF.